Many counts were recorded for the clone carrying this T cell receptor beta chain. A single record per CDR3 protein comes from TCRdb applying MiXCR to the 5' RACE reads. Of tens of thousands of distinct CDR3 sequences in the sample, 10% to 13% were seen once. This sample is drawn from a study of neurological immune-mediated disorders. V dropped 0 bases and J dropped 2 bases, with 9 bases sitting between them. Germline CDR1 reads SGHRS; CDR2 reads YFSETQ. This CDR3 has 14 amino acids. Documented time point: longitudinal time-point 1 (baseline). The origin of this receptor is a man aged 25-40 years in good health. Sequenced: PBMCs. The genes are TRBV5-1 and TRBJ2-7; D not resolved. The CDR3, as DNA: TGCGCCAGCAGCTTGGAAGGCCGGACCTACGAGCAGTACTTC. It encodes CASSLEGRTYEQYF.